This T cell receptor (beta chain) stems from a study of technical replicates of blood from a few donors. Germline V CDR1 and CDR2: SGHAT, FQDESV (reference sequence). The V end lost 5 bases, the J end lost 9 bases, and 14 bases lay between the germline ends. This CDR3 comprises 13 residues. Using immunoSEQ multiplex PCR, the repertoire was profiled, and TCRdb retains in-frame clones only, with some absent. The table includes just over 60,000 clones, 70% to 90% detected once. This rearrangement joins TRBV11-1 to TRBJ2-1; TRBD2 is a possible D gene (6 bases). The receptor was derived from a human donor in good health. Some clones in this sample may be carry-over from other donors' samples. Sequences were obtained from PBMCs. The CDR3 loop is CASSHSGRSEQFF. Here the CDR3 DNA reads TGTGCCAGCAGCCATTCAGGGAGGAGTGAGCAGTTCTTC.